These T cell receptor beta chains were read from a single sample in a study of blood T cells in healthy people across ages. Each CDR3 protein is one row after TCRdb ran MiXCR on the 5' RACE reads. The sample carries hundreds of thousands of distinct CDR3 sequences, approximately 31% recorded once. Sequencing input: blood. These receptors came from a woman of 80 years or more in good health. Each CDR3 is given with its conserved first and last residue. A D gene is named only where the DNA matches it firmly. Not all rows give a size; the values are once, few, many and, for expanded clones, a class.

TRBV5-1	.	TRBJ1-1	.	CASSLGLSIAEAFF	TGCGCCAGCAGTTTGGGATTGTCGATCGCTGAAGCTTTCTTT
TRBV6-5	.	TRBJ2-7	.	CASSLQGSTYEQYF	TGTGCCAGCAGTTTGCAGGGATCCACCTACGAGCAGTACTTC
TRBV7-2	.	TRBJ1-5	.	CASSLAAGASNQPQHF	TGTGCCAGCAGCTTAGCAGCAGGGGCAAGCAATCAGCCCCAGCATTTT
TRBV9	TRBD1	TRBJ2-1	many	CASSVGSGQGAKEQFF	TGTGCCAGCAGCGTAGGCTCGGGACAGGGGGCGAAGGAGCAGTTCTTC
TRBV15	.	TRBJ2-6	many	CATRMGGRSGGANVLTF	TGTGCCACCCGGATGGGGGGGCGTTCTGGTGGGGCCAACGTCCTGACTTTC
TRBV6-1	.	TRBJ1-2	.	CASNWDTGYGYTF	TGTGCCAGCAACTGGGACACGGGCTATGGCTACACCTTC
TRBV30	.	TRBJ1-2	.	CAWGHSNYDYTF	TGTGCCTGGGGGCATTCTAACTATGACTACACCTTC
TRBV28	TRBD1	TRBJ1-2	.	CASSTTVGTGPANVYTF	TGTGCCAGCAGTACGACCGTAGGGACAGGACCAGCTAATGTCTACACCTTC
TRBV24-1	.	TRBJ2-5	once	CATSDSWQQETQYF	TGTGCCACCAGTGATTCCTGGCAGCAAGAGACCCAGTACTTC
TRBV6-5	TRBD1	TRBJ1-6	many	CASSYSILGQRNNSPLHF	TGTGCCAGCAGTTACTCGATATTGGGACAGAGGAATAATTCACCCCTCCACTTT
TRBV4-3	.	TRBJ2-5	many	CASSQAFSSRETQYF	TGCGCCAGCAGCCAAGCTTTTAGCTCCCGAGAGACCCAGTACTTC
TRBV12-3/TRBV12-4	.	TRBJ1-2	many	CASTGPSEYGYTF	TGTGCCAGCACCGGACCCTCAGAGTATGGCTACACCTTC
TRBV6-1	.	TRBJ1-5	many	CASSEALRQPQHF	TGTGCCAGCAGTGAAGCGCTTCGGCAGCCCCAGCATTTT
TRBV7-6	TRBD1	TRBJ2-2	.	CASSFNTGGTGATGELFF	TGTGCCAGCAGCTTTAATACAGGGGGCACGGGGGCTACCGGGGAGCTGTTTTTT
TRBV4-2	.	TRBJ2-1	.	CASSQGRTNNEQFF	TGTGCCAGCAGCCAAGGACGGACTAACAATGAGCAGTTCTTC
TRBV27	.	TRBJ1-2	many	CASSSFYSPETATSYGYTF	TGTGCCAGCAGTTCCTTCTATTCTCCAGAGACAGCCACCAGCTATGGCTACACCTTC
TRBV7-3	.	TRBJ2-7	many	CASSEGGGYEQYF	TGTGCCAGCAGCGAAGGAGGGGGCTACGAGCAGTACTTC
TRBV20-1	TRBD2	TRBJ2-3	.	CSAKSGSADTQYF	TGCAGTGCTAAGAGCGGGAGTGCAGATACGCAGTATTTT
TRBV6-5	.	TRBJ2-3	.	CANNYGPGTDTQYF	TGTGCCAACAACTACGGACCCGGCACAGATACGCAGTATTTT
TRBV6-1	.	TRBJ2-5	once	CASLRTPVAETQYF	TGTGCCAGCTTACGGACTCCTGTAGCAGAGACCCAGTACTTC
TRBV7-2	TRBD2	TRBJ2-7	.	CASSRRLAGHSYEQYF	TGTGCCAGCAGCCGTCGACTAGCGGGACACTCCTACGAGCAGTACTTC
TRBV20-1	.	TRBJ2-4	once	CSARKAGGDIQYF	TGCAGTGCTAGAAAGGCAGGGGGGGACATTCAGTACTTC
TRBV4-2	.	TRBJ2-3	.	CASSQERSGTQYF	TGTGCCAGCAGCCAAGAGCGGAGCGGTACGCAGTATTTT
TRBV12-3/TRBV12-4	.	TRBJ2-2	few	CASSLGSGELFF	TGTGCCAGCAGCCTAGGGAGCGGGGAGCTGTTTTTT
TRBV9	.	TRBJ1-4	.	CASSGLSTNEKLFF	TGTGCCAGCAGCGGACTTTCAACTAATGAAAAACTGTTTTTT
TRBV4-2	TRBD1	TRBJ1-5	many	CASSQGGQGYSNQPQHF	TGTGCCAGCAGCCAAGGGGGACAGGGTTATAGCAATCAGCCCCAGCATTTT
TRBV20-1	.	TRBJ1-6	.	CSALESSYNSPLHF	TGCAGTGCCTTAGAGAGCTCCTATAATTCACCCCTCCACTTT
TRBV20-1	.	TRBJ2-7	.	CSARVPGTSSYEQYF	TGCAGTGCCAGAGTTCCGGGCACTAGCTCCTACGAGCAGTACTTC
TRBV11-2	TRBD1	TRBJ1-2	.	CASSLGGTGVGDYGYTF	TGTGCCAGCAGCTTAGGGGGGACAGGGGTCGGCGACTATGGCTACACCTTC
TRBV18	.	TRBJ2-1	many	CASSPRLAGAGGNEQFF	TGTGCCAGCTCACCGCGGCTTGCGGGGGCCGGGGGCAATGAGCAGTTCTTC
TRBV7-8	.	TRBJ1-1	.	CASNLGSPEMNTEAFF	TGTGCCAGCAATCTGGGGTCACCAGAGATGAACACTGAAGCTTTCTTT
TRBV2	TRBD1	TRBJ2-1	.	CASSDGTGSFREQFF	TGTGCCAGCAGTGACGGGACAGGGTCTTTTAGGGAGCAGTTCTTC
TRBV12-3/TRBV12-4	.	TRBJ2-2	.	CASSSRVDTGELFF	TGTGCCAGCAGTTCCAGGGTTGACACCGGGGAGCTGTTTTTT